The clone carrying this TCR beta chain has just a few counts. These data are taken from a study of cytomegalovirus exposure and HLA in healthy donors. The PCR made use of 60 Vbeta and 13 Jbeta primers. TCRdb's copy holds only in-frame clones and misses some; the assay was immunoSEQ multiplex PCR. The table includes 160,000 or so clones, roughly 78% detected once. Germline CDR1 MNHNS, CDR2 SASEGT. The CDR3 covers 13 residues. Between the trimmed V and J ends, which lost 2 bases and 4 bases, there was a span of 8 bases. V usage is TRBV6-1 and J usage is TRBJ1-1; D gene uncertain. This TCR came from a woman aged 40 to 55 in good health and CMV-seronegative. The sequencing sample was made of PBMCs. CDR3 sequence reads: CASSEKLGTEAFF. The CDR3 coding sequence is TGTGCCAGCAGTGAAAAGCTAGGCACTGAAGCTTTCTTT.